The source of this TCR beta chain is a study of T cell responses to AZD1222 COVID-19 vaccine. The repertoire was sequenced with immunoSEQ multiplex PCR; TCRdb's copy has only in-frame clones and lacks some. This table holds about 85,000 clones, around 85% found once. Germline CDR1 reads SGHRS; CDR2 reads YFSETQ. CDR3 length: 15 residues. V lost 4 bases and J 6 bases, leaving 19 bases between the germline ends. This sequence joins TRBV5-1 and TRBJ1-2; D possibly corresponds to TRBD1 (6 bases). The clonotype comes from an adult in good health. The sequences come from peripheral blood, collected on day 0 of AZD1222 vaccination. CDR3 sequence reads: CASSPTWGQSHGYTF. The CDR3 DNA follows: TGCGCCAGCAGCCCTACCTGGGGGCAATCCCATGGCTACACCTTC.